This T cell receptor (beta chain) was documented in a study of T-cell memory formation after mild COVID-19. This clonotype has a count of ten or more. CDR1 and CDR2 (germline): SEHNR, FQNEAQ (reference sequence). The CDR3 sequence is 16 residues long. The junction had 6 bases not matched to a gene; V was cut back by 1 base and J by 0 bases. A single record per CDR3 protein comes from TCRdb applying MiXCR to the 5' RACE reads. Found here are 190,000 or so distinct CDR3 sequences, about a fifth of them singletons; the top ten hold about 21%. The specimen sequenced was PBMCs or a T cell subset sorted from them (not recorded which). This TCR was sampled from an adult woman who had mild COVID-19 (a few samples of this study predate the infection). Cell type and time point are not known. The chain joins TRBV7-9 to TRBJ2-7; 7 nucleotides line up with TRBD1. The CDR3 DNA reads TGTGCCAGCAGCTTAGTTAGGGGGCGAAGCTCCTACGAGCAGTACTTC. Residues: CASSLVRGRSSYEQYF.